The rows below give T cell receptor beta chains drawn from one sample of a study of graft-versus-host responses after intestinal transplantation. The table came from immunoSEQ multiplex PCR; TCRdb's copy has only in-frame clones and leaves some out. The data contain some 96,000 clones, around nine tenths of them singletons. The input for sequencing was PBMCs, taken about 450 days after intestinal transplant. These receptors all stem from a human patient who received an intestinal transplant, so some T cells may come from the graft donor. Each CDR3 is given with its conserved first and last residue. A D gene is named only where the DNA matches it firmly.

CDR3 protein: CASAGTGNTGELFF
D gene: TRBD1
V gene: TRBV6-6

CDR3 protein: CASSLTTGPYNEQFF
D gene: .
V gene: TRBV7-9

CDR3 protein: CASSEGGLPGQPQHF
D gene: .
V gene: TRBV6-1

CDR3 protein: CASSLEGGSNQPQHF
D gene: .
V gene: TRBV5-8

CDR3 protein: CASRGRGNYGYTF
D gene: .
V gene: TRBV6-1

CDR3 protein: CSVQVAYEQYF
D gene: .
V gene: TRBV29-1

CDR3 protein: CASSYSHTDTQYF
D gene: .
V gene: TRBV6-5

CDR3 protein: CASREGGEDYEQYF
D gene: .
V gene: TRBV6-5

CDR3 protein: CASGLNSPLHF
D gene: .
V gene: TRBV19

CDR3 protein: CASSVTSGANVLTF
D gene: .
V gene: TRBV5-1

CDR3 protein: CASSTGTDYGYTF
D gene: TRBD1
V gene: TRBV19

CDR3 protein: CASNPTSGGGTGELFF
D gene: TRBD2
V gene: TRBV2

CDR3 protein: CASRSPYEQYF
D gene: .
V gene: TRBV27

CDR3 protein: CASSVAGESNQPQHF
D gene: .
V gene: TRBV9

CDR3 protein: CASSPRTGGVYEQYF
D gene: TRBD1
V gene: TRBV9

CDR3 protein: CASSSTGMGEKLFF
D gene: .
V gene: TRBV6-5

CDR3 protein: CASSVEGNTIYF
D gene: .
V gene: TRBV9

CDR3 protein: CASSLTGTVGYEQYF
D gene: .
V gene: TRBV14

CDR3 protein: CASSFERDGKAFF
D gene: .
V gene: TRBV7-6

CDR3 protein: CASSIWAKQETQYF
D gene: .
V gene: TRBV19

CDR3 protein: CASSDSDGGANEQFF
D gene: TRBD2
V gene: TRBV6-4

CDR3 protein: CSVQNTEAFF
D gene: .
V gene: TRBV29-1

CDR3 protein: CASTPGGWAQYF
D gene: .
V gene: TRBV6-1

CDR3 protein: CASSIWGYEAFF
D gene: .
V gene: TRBV19

CDR3 protein: CASSLDTGPTYEQYF
D gene: .
V gene: TRBV7-6

CDR3 protein: CASSYEGHSGNTIYF
D gene: .
V gene: TRBV6-5

CDR3 protein: CASGLAPLVGVYF
D gene: .
V gene: TRBV12-5

CDR3 protein: CASSGTVDSPLHF
D gene: TRBD1
V gene: TRBV18

CDR3 protein: CASSLDRDYGYTF
D gene: .
V gene: TRBV11-2